This T cell receptor (beta chain) was sequenced for a study of CD8 T cells in ankylosing spondylitis. TCRdb re-called the 5' RACE reads through MiXCR, storing one row per CDR3 protein. The table records roughly 180,000 distinct CDR3 sequences, 9.5% to 13% of them present only once. Unmatched junction bases numbered 9, after V lost 5 bases and J lost 3 bases. Germline V CDR1 and CDR2: KGHSH, LQKENI. CDR3 length equals 17 residues. What was sequenced was blood, either unsorted or a sorted T cell fraction (not recorded which). V and J are TRBV18 and TRBJ2-1; 11 bases agree with TRBD2. The receptor comes from a male donor with ankylosing spondylitis or in good health (not recorded which). CDR3 bases: TGTGCCAGCTCATCACGAGCCGGGACTAGCGGCTACAATGAGCAGTTCTTC. Translation: CASSSRAGTSGYNEQFF. Full variable domain (rest looked up from reference TRBV18 and TRBJ2-1): NAGVMQNPRHLVRRRGQEARLRCSPMKGHSHVYWYRQLPEEGLKFMVYLQKENIIDESGMPKERFSAEFPKEGPSILRIQQVVRGDSAAYFCASSSRAGTSGYNEQFFGPGTRLTVL.